This entry concerns a single TCR beta chain. Just one base apart from a much larger clone, this may be a read error. The record originates from a study of identical twins. The CDR3 covers 16 residues. Germline lookup yields CDR1 SGHTA and CDR2 FQGNSA. TCRdb re-called the 5' RACE reads through MiXCR, storing one row per CDR3 protein. The sample has 250,000 or so distinct CDR3 sequences; about 7% are singletons. This sample also appeared in a second study, on yellow fever vaccine responses in identical twins.

The sample consisted of memory (CD45RO+) T cells sorted from blood. The rearrangement links TRBV7-2 to TRBJ2-2, with D possibly TRBD2 on 7 matching bases. The sequence came from a young woman in good health. This CDR3 is CSSSFGGPPNTGELFF. CDR3 coding DNA: TGTTCCAGCAGCTTCGGGGGGCCGCCAAACACCGGGGAGCTGTTTTTT.